Following are 10 T cell receptor beta chains from one sample sequenced in a study of PD-1 blockade in classical Hodgkin lymphoma. TCRdb keeps only in-frame clones here, not all; method: immunoSEQ multiplex PCR. Of 15,000 to 20,000 clones listed, 82% are singletons. Autologous stem cell transplantation was followed by relapse in every patient, and brentuximab vedotin exposure varied. The starting material was peripheral blood mononuclear cells (PBMCs), obtained before the second cycle of nivolumab. Receptors originate from a human donor with classical Hodgkin lymphoma.

The rearrangement joins TRBV15 to TRBJ2-7, with TRBD2 matching 8 bases. CDR3 length: 18 residues. With V trimmed by 0 bases and J by 3 bases, 13 bases remained unmatched. Per the germline V gene, CDR1 is LNHNV and CDR2 is YYDKDF (reference sequence). The CDR3 spells CATSRDLPTGGRFYEQYF. As DNA, the CDR3 is TGTGCCACCAGCAGAGATCTTCCCACGGGGGGGAGATTCTACGAGCAGTACTTC. Complete variable domain (other parts from reference TRBV15 and TRBJ2-7): DAMVIQNPRYQVTQFGKPVTLSCSQTLNHNVMYWYQQKSSQAPKLLFHYYDKDFNNEADTPDNFQSRRPNTSFCFLDIRSPGLGDTAMYLCATSRDLPTGGRFYEQYFGPGTRLTVT.

The chain joins TRBV9 to TRBJ1-3, with D unresolved. This CDR3 contains 16 residues. CDR1 is SGDLS, CDR2 YYNGEE, per germline. The V end lost 0 bases, the J end lost 0 bases, and 10 bases lay between the germline ends. In DNA form, the CDR3 reads TGTGCCAGCAGCGTAGACGCAGGCTTCTCTGGAAACACCATATATTTT. It yields the protein CASSVDAGFSGNTIYF.

This chain links TRBV6-1 with TRBJ1-2; 9 nucleotides line up with TRBD1. V was clipped by 4 bases and J by 8 bases; unmatched bases: 5. CDR3 size: 13 residues. Germline V gene data show CDR1 as MNHNS and CDR2 as SASEGT. For the CDR3, the DNA is TGTGCCAGCAGTGTAGGGACAGGGTACGGCTACACCTTC. Amino acids: CASSVGTGYGYTF.

The chain has TRBV6-1 and TRBJ1-2; D is uncertain. Between the trimmed V and J ends, which lost 7 bases and 0 bases, there was a span of 9 bases. Germline CDR1 reads MNHNS; CDR2 reads SASEGT. The CDR3 runs to 13 residues. CDR3 protein: CASNRAPNYGYTF. The CDR3 region has the DNA TGTGCCAGCAACCGGGCCCCTAACTATGGCTACACCTTC.

In DNA form, the CDR3 reads TGTGCCAGCAGCTTAGTACCCGGCAGGGCTTACGAGCAGTACTTC. Its protein product is CASSLVPGRAYEQYF. The genes are TRBV7-9 and TRBJ2-7; tentatively, D is TRBD1 (5 bases). Trimming left V 1 base short and J 4 bases short, with 14 bases between. The CDR3 spans 15 residues. CDR1 and CDR2 from the germline V gene are SEHNR and FQNEAQ (reference sequence).

Here the CDR3 DNA reads TGTGCCACCAGGACTAGCGGGGGGGCCCTTGAGCAGTTCTTC. Translated, it gives CATRTSGGALEQFF. The gene calls are TRBV28 and TRBJ2-1, with 15 nucleotides matching TRBD2. J gave up 9 bases and V 10 bases, and 7 bases lay outside the gene matches. Germline V gives CDR1 MDHEN, CDR2 SYDVKM. The CDR3 spans 14 residues. Supplemented by reference TRBV28 and TRBJ2-1, the full variable domain reads DVKVTQSSRYLVKRTGEKVFLECVQDMDHENMFWYRQDPGLGLRLIYFSYDVKMKEKGDIPEGYSVSREKKERFSLILESASTNQTSMYLCATRTSGGALEQFFGPGTRLTVL.

This sequence joins TRBV6-4 and TRBJ2-1; D may correspond to TRBD1 or TRBD2 (6 bases each). The V and J ends lost 9 bases and 4 bases respectively, with 16 bases between them. The CDR3 extends over 14 amino acids. Germline CDR1 reads MRHNA; CDR2 reads SNTAGT. CDR3 DNA: TGTGCCAGGCCGGGGGCGGATCTTTACAATGAGCAGTTCTTC. Residues: CARPGADLYNEQFF.

V gene TRBV7-2 combines with J gene TRBJ2-7, with 9 bases aligning to TRBD1. Germline trimming cut 7 bases from V and 7 bases from J; bases unmatched to any gene: 8. This CDR3 has 13 residues. In germline, CDR1 is SGHTA, CDR2 FQGNSA. The CDR3 DNA reads TGTGCCAGCAAGTGGGACAGGGTCGGGGAGCAGTACTTC. This encodes CASKWDRVGEQYF. Combining the CDR3 with reference TRBV7-2 and TRBJ2-7 gives the whole variable domain GAGVSQSPSNKVTEKGKDVELRCDPISGHTALYWYRQSLGQGLEFLIYFQGNSAPDKSGLPSDRFSAERTGGSVSTLTIQRTQQEDSAVYLCASKWDRVGEQYFGPGTRLTVT.

The chain joins TRBV7-2 to TRBJ2-7; 7 bases match TRBD2. Looked up from germline, CDR1 is SGHTA and CDR2 is FQGNSA. The CDR3 loop spans 16 amino acids. V lost 5 bases, J lost 3 bases, and 13 bases stayed unmatched. The CDR3 nucleotides are TGTGCCAGCAGCGGGGGGGACCGGTGGGCTTTCTACGAGCAGTACTTC. Encoded protein: CASSGGDRWAFYEQYF.

The chain uses TRBV4-3 and TRBJ2-1, with D hard to call. Germline lookup yields CDR1 LGHNA and CDR2 YSLEER. CDR3 length: 17 amino acids. V lost 0 bases and J 7 bases, leaving 19 bases between the germline ends. CDR3 coding DNA: TGCGCCAGCAGCCAAGATTTTACCCACTCCGAAGGAAATGAGCAGTTCTTC. Its protein is CASSQDFTHSEGNEQFF.